Below, 7 T cell receptor beta chains from the same sample are listed, as sequenced in a study of blood T cell repertoires in COVID-19. Profiling relied on immunoSEQ multiplex PCR, and the TCRdb table lists in-frame clones only, not all of them. The data show 150,000 to 250,000 clones, roughly 84% seen once. Sample: PBMCs or T cells enriched from blood (not recorded which). These receptors originate from a man aged 40-49 years who had recovered from COVID-19.

The rearrangement joins TRBV7-2 to TRBJ2-1, with 8 nucleotides matching TRBD1. Losses at the gene ends were 6 bases for V and 7 bases for J; bases not matched to a gene: 5. In germline, CDR1 is SGHTA, CDR2 FQGNSA. The CDR3 is 13 amino acids. This chain's CDR3 is CASRQGARNEQFF. The CDR3 DNA sequence: TGTGCCAGCAGGCAGGGGGCGCGTAATGAGCAGTTCTTC.

Regarding this clone: Mismatch with germline at one junction end may stem from a read error. The J gene is TRBJ2-1, the V gene TRBV7-9; 9 bases map to TRBD2. The CDR3 contains 15 residues. CDR1 is SEHNR, CDR2 FQNEAQ, per germline (reference sequence). CDR3 coding DNA: TGTGCCAGCATCATAAGCGGGGGGCCCTACCATGAGCAGTTCTTC. As protein: CASIISGGPYHEQFF.

The chain recombines TRBV4-2 with TRBJ1-6, with unresolved D. Germline values: CDR1 LGHNA, CDR2 YNFKEQ. V was shortened by 3 bases and J by 0 bases, with 21 bases between the two germline ends. There are 20 residues in the CDR3. Here the CDR3 DNA reads TGTGCCAGCAGCCATGTTATGGTGGGAGGTACTAGCTCCTATAATTCACCCCTCCACTTT. Translating gives CASSHVMVGGTSSYNSPLHF.

V is TRBV29-1 and J is TRBJ1-4, with 8 bases lining up with TRBD1. J lost 8 bases, V lost 6 bases, and 11 bases had no gene match. Per germline, CDR1 SQVTM and CDR2 ANQGSEA. The CDR3 covers 14 residues. The CDR3 loop is CSVPQGAGGEKLFF. CDR3 nucleotide sequence: TGCAGCGTACCCCAGGGGGCTGGGGGGGAAAAACTGTTTTTT. The full variable domain, its missing parts supplied by reference TRBV29-1 and TRBJ1-4, is SAVISQKPSRDICQRGTSLTIQCQVDSQVTMMFWYRQQPGQSLTLIATANQGSEATYESGFVIDKFPISRPNLTFSTLTVSNMSPEDSSIYLCSVPQGAGGEKLFFGSGTQLSVL.

The chain joins TRBV5-1 to TRBJ1-6; tentatively, D is TRBD1 (5 bases). Trimming stripped 4 bases from V and 0 bases from J, with 14 bases between. This CDR3 contains 17 residues. The germline V gene encodes CDR1 SGHRS and CDR2 YFSETQ. CDR3: CASSRGTETSYNSPLHF. For the CDR3, the DNA is TGCGCCAGCAGCCGCGGGACCGAGACCTCCTATAATTCACCCCTCCACTTT.

The chain recombines TRBV3-1 (or the pseudogene TRBV3-2) with TRBJ2-5; TRBD1 might be the D (5 bases). This CDR3 is built from 12 residues. V was cut by 0 bases and J by 12 bases, with 11 bases left in between. CDR1 and CDR2 (germline): LGHDT, YNNKEL (reference sequence). The CDR3 nucleotides are TGTGCCAGCAGCCAAGACAGGACATCCAAGTACTTC. This gives the protein CASSQDRTSKYF.

This clone appeared a single time. The chain employs TRBV6-4 and TRBJ1-2; D gene unclear. CDR1 and CDR2 from the germline V gene are MRHNA and SNTAGT. The CDR3 is 12 residues long. V was shortened by 2 bases and J by 5 bases, with 6 bases between the two germline ends. The CDR3 reads CASSDPLYGYTF. In DNA form, the CDR3 reads TGTGCCAGCAGTGACCCTTTGTATGGCTACACCTTC.